Shown below are 5 T cell receptor beta chains from a single sample sequenced in a study of T cell repertoires in cytomegalovirus infection. TCRdb independently ran MiXCR on the reads; one entry per CDR3 protein. Counted here are 630,000 or so distinct CDR3 sequences, 20% to 25% occurring once; the ten biggest clones make up roughly 8%. Sequencing was performed on CD8+ T cells from PBMCs. Receptors were obtained from a human donor in good health (CMV status not recorded). Some clones in this sample may be carry-over from other donors' samples.

Only a few counts were recorded for this clonotype. The DNA for the CDR3 is TGCAGTCCCTCAGAGGCGGGCGAGTACAATGAGCAGTTCTTC. It translates to CSPSEAGEYNEQFF. V usage is TRBV20-1 and J usage is TRBJ2-1; maybe TRBD2 (5 bases). Germline V gives CDR1 DFQATT, CDR2 SNEGSKA (reference sequence). This CDR3 has 14 residues. The V gene lost 8 bases and the J gene lost 4 bases, with 18 bases spanning the gap.

About this clonotype: A much larger clone lies a single base off, so this may be a read error. This rearrangement joins TRBV25-1 to TRBJ2-5, with D uncertain. CDR1 and CDR2 from the germline V gene are MGHDK and SYGVNS. V lost 6 bases to trimming and J lost 2 bases, with 4 bases between them. This CDR3 region has 11 residues. The CDR3 here is CASRIQETQYF. The CDR3 coding sequence is TGTGCCAGCAGAATACAAGAGACCCAGTACTTC. Filled out from reference TRBV25-1 and TRBJ2-5, the complete variable domain reads EADIYQTPRYLVIGTGKKITLECSQTMGHDKMYWYQQDPGMELHLIHYSYGVNSTEKGDLSSESTVSRIRTEHFPLTLESARPSHTSQYLCASRIQETQYFGPGTRLLVL.

J is TRBJ2-7 and V is TRBV7-9, with D maybe TRBD2 (6 bases). The CDR3 is 13 amino acids. Germline V gene data show CDR1 as SEHNR and CDR2 as FQNEAQ (reference sequence). Trimming cost V 1 base and J 6 bases, with 10 bases left between them. CDR3 bases: TGTGCCAGCAGCTTAGGGAGGGGTACCGAGCAGTACGTC. Residues: CASSLGRGTEQYV.

This chain joins TRBV20-1 and TRBJ1-1; TRBD1 aligns across 7 bases. CDR3 length: 13 residues. Germline values: CDR1 DFQATT, CDR2 SNEGSKA (reference sequence). V gave up 7 bases and J gave up 5 bases; unmatched junction bases: 10. CDR3 region: CSGTIGGATEAFF. CDR3 sequence (DNA): TGCAGTGGCACGATAGGGGGCGCGACTGAAGCTTTCTTT.

This clonotype was seen a few times. The chain employs TRBV6-2 or TRBV6-3 and TRBJ2-1, with 12 bases that match TRBD2. Germline CDR1 reads MNHEY; CDR2 reads SVGEGT. The CDR3 consists of 15 residues. J lost 8 bases, V lost 2 bases, and 4 bases had no gene match. The CDR3 DNA follows: TGTGCCAGCAGTTACCTAGCGGGGGGGCGTGATGAGCAGTTCTTC. Amino acids: CASSYLAGGRDEQFF.